A selection of T cell receptor beta chains follows, all from one sample in a study of blood T cell repertoires in COVID-19. This table comes from immunoSEQ multiplex PCR, and its TCRdb copy is limited to in-frame clones, with some not included. The data hold roughly 190,000 clones, with under 80% observed a single time. The sequencing input was peripheral blood. All receptors come from a woman between 45 and 60 years old with acute or convalescent COVID-19. Both conserved end residues are part of each CDR3. A D gene is named only where the DNA matches it firmly. Some rows have no size entry. The others give once, few or many, or a class for an expanded clone.

TRBJ1-5,NA,TRBV28,NA,TGTGCCAGCAGTCAGTCTACAGGGTATAGCAATCAGCCCCAGCATTTT,CASSQSTGYSNQPQHF
TRBJ2-1,NA,TRBV5-1,TRBD2,TGCGCCAGCAGCTTGATGAGCGGGAGCTCCTACAATGAGCAGTTCTTC,CASSLMSGSSYNEQFF
TRBJ2-2,NA,TRBV19,TRBD2,TGTGCCAGTCTCGGGGACGGGGGGGCGTGGAACACCGGGGAGCTGTTTTTT,CASLGDGGAWNTGELFF
TRBJ1-4,NA,TRBV7-2,NA,TGTGCCAGCAGCTTAGACAGCTCTAATGAAAAACTGTTTTTT,CASSLDSSNEKLFF
TRBJ2-5,once,TRBV6-5,NA,TGTGCCAGCAGTTACTCGACAGGTTGGGGGGAGACCCAGTACTTC,CASSYSTGWGETQYF
TRBJ2-1,NA,TRBV3-1/TRBV3-2,NA,TGTGCCAGCAGCCAAGTCACAGGATTCTACAATGAGCAGTTCTTC,CASSQVTGFYNEQFF
TRBJ2-7,NA,TRBV5-4,TRBD1,TGTGCCAGCAGCTTGGAGGGGACAGGGACCTACGAGCAGTACTTC,CASSLEGTGTYEQYF
TRBJ2-5,NA,TRBV10-3,NA,TGTGCCATCTCCGGTTCCCAAGAGACCCAGTACTTC,CAISGSQETQYF
TRBJ1-1,few,TRBV5-4,TRBD1,TGTGCCAGCAGTTCCGGGACAGGGGGCCGCCGTGGGGACACTGAAGCTTTCTTT,CASSSGTGGRRGDTEAFF
TRBJ2-3,NA,TRBV3-1/TRBV3-2,NA,TGTGCCAGCAGTACACAGGGTGGCACAGATACGCAGTATTTT,CASSTQGGTDTQYF
TRBJ1-6,NA,TRBV12-2,NA,TGTGCAAGTCGCTTTCATAACGGACAGGACAAAAATTCACCCCTCCACTTT,CASRFHNGQDKNSPLHF
TRBJ1-1,NA,TRBV7-2,NA,TGTGCCAGCAGCCCGGGAAACGTGCGGGGAGCTTTCTTT,CASSPGNVRGAFF
TRBJ2-1,NA,TRBV7-6,TRBD2,TGTGCCAGCAGCTTAGAGGCTAGCGGGGACTACAATGAGCAGTTCTTC,CASSLEASGDYNEQFF
TRBJ2-4,NA,TRBV9,NA,TGTGCCAGCAGCCTAGAGGGCTCAGGGATTGACATTCAGTACTTC,CASSLEGSGIDIQYF
TRBJ2-7,NA,TRBV5-6,NA,TGTGCCAGCAGCTTAGCAGGTACCTACGAGCAGTACTTC,CASSLAGTYEQYF
TRBJ2-7,few,TRBV19,NA,TGTGCCAGTAGTATAGCCCACAACTACGAGCAGTACTTC,CASSIAHNYEQYF
TRBJ1-6,NA,TRBV27,NA,TGTGCCAGCAGGGAGTTTCGGGATTCACCCCTCCACTTT,CASREFRDSPLHF
TRBJ2-2,NA,TRBV21-1,NA,TGTGCCAGCAGCAAAGGAAGGGGTCAGCCCGGGGAGCTGTTTTTT,CASSKGRGQPGELFF
TRBJ2-5,NA,TRBV6-5,NA,TGTGCCAGCGGGAGGAGGGGACAAGAGACCCAGTACTTC,CASGRRGQETQYF
TRBJ2-5,NA,TRBV27,TRBD2,TGTGCCAGCAGCCCCCGCGGGGGGCGGCAAGAGACCCAGTACTTC,CASSPRGGRQETQYF
TRBJ2-3,NA,TRBV29-1,NA,TGCAGCGTTGAATTCTGGCAGGGACAAGCCACAGATACGCAGTATTTT,CSVEFWQGQATDTQYF
TRBJ1-2,NA,TRBV4-1,NA,TGCGCCAGCAGCCAAGAAGGCGACAGTCGGTATGGCTACACCTTC,CASSQEGDSRYGYTF
TRBJ1-3,NA,TRBV18,NA,TGTGCCAGCTCACCACCGGCAGGGTGGTCTGGAGGAAACACCATATATTTT,CASSPPAGWSGGNTIYF
TRBJ2-1,NA,TRBV5-8,NA,TGTGCCAGCAGCTTGGTAAACAGGCTCCCCAACAATGAGCAGTTCTTC,CASSLVNRLPNNEQFF
TRBJ1-5,NA,TRBV19,TRBD1,TGTGCCAGTAGTATCTTGGAGGGGGCGGTTCAGCCCCAGCATTTT,CASSILEGAVQPQHF
TRBJ1-2,NA,TRBV24-1,NA,TGTGCCACCAGTGGGGCTACAGCCGCCTTTGGCTACACCTTC,CATSGATAAFGYTF
TRBJ2-7,NA,TRBV27,TRBD1,TGTGCCAGCAGTTTGTGGGGACAGGGGGCAAGCGAGCAGTACTTC,CASSLWGQGASEQYF
TRBJ2-1,once,TRBV5-1,NA,TGCGCCAGCAGCCTCACAACCGGGACTCTGTCGAATGAGCAGTTCTTC,CASSLTTGTLSNEQFF
TRBJ2-1,NA,TRBV20-1,NA,TGCAGTGCTAGAGACCCTCCGGTCTTC,CSARDPPVF
TRBJ2-5,NA,TRBV27,TRBD2,TGTGCCAGCAGTTCCTCGGGACTACAAGAGACCCAGTACTTC,CASSSSGLQETQYF
TRBJ2-2,NA,TRBV19,NA,TGTGCCAGTAGTATGCACATCACCGGGGAGCTGTTTTTT,CASSMHITGELFF
TRBJ2-4,NA,TRBV19,NA,TGTGCCAGTAGACCCTCTCCTACGAACTTAGCCAAAAACATTCAGTACTTC,CASRPSPTNLAKNIQYF
TRBJ1-1,NA,TRBV6-5,TRBD1,TGTGCCAGCAGACACCGGGACAGGGCCACTGAAGCTTTCTTT,CASRHRDRATEAFF
TRBJ2-4,NA,TRBV5-5,TRBD1,TGTGCCAGCAGGGTCCTAGGGGGCGGTGGAGGCATTCAGTACTTC,CASRVLGGGGGIQYF
TRBJ2-7,NA,TRBV14,TRBD1,TGTGCCAGCAGCTCACAGGGGGTCGAGCAGTACTTC,CASSSQGVEQYF
TRBJ2-7,NA,TRBV19,TRBD1,TGTGCCAGTAGCTGGAGACAGGGGGGCTCCTACGAGCAGTACTTC,CASSWRQGGSYEQYF
TRBJ2-7,many,TRBV20-1,NA,TGCAGTGCTAGAAGCGGTTACGAGCAGTACTTC,CSARSGYEQYF
TRBJ1-4,NA,TRBV29-1,NA,TGCAGCGTACTCGACCCCAGGGCGGTTGGTAATGAAAAACTGTTTTTT,CSVLDPRAVGNEKLFF
TRBJ2-2,few,TRBV10-3,TRBD1,TGTGCCACTACGACAGGGAATACCGGGGAGCTGTTTTTT,CATTTGNTGELFF
TRBJ2-7,NA,TRBV7-2,TRBD1,TGTGCCAGCAGCCTCCAACCGGGACAGTGGAACGAGCAGTACTTC,CASSLQPGQWNEQYF
TRBJ1-5,once,TRBV19,TRBD1,TGTGCCAGTAGCTCAACAACAACAGGGGGCAGTCAGCCCCAGCATTTT,CASSSTTTGGSQPQHF